Below are 22 T cell receptor beta chains sequenced from a single sample in a study of T-cell memory formation after mild COVID-19. TCRdb redid the calling of the 5' RACE reads with MiXCR, one entry per CDR3 protein. This table holds tens of thousands of distinct CDR3 sequences, about an eighth found once. Source material: PBMCs or a T cell subset sorted from them (not recorded which). The origin of the receptors is an adult woman who had mild COVID-19 (a few samples of this study predate the infection). Cell type and time point are not known.

This clonotype has at least ten counts. The chain couples TRBV7-9 to TRBJ2-7; D not resolved. V was shortened by 3 bases and J by 2 bases, with 8 bases between the two germline ends. This CDR3 comprises 13 residues. Germline V gene lookup returns CDR1 SEHNR and CDR2 FQNEAQ (reference sequence). The CDR3 DNA reads as TGTGCCAGCAGCTTGACGGAAACCTACGAGCAGTACTTC. Translation: CASSLTETYEQYF. Full variable domain (outside the CDR3, taken from reference TRBV7-9 and TRBJ2-7): DTGVSQNPRHKITKRGQNVTFRCDPISEHNRLYWYRQTLGQGPEFLTYFQNEAQLEKSRLLSDRFSAERPKGSFSTLEIQRTEQGDSAMYLCASSLTETYEQYFGPGTRLTVT.

The rearrangement joins TRBV7-9 to TRBJ2-1, with 14 bases identical to TRBD2. CDR1 and CDR2 (germline): SEHNR, FQNEAQ (reference sequence). The V and J ends lost 5 bases and 9 bases, in that order; junction bases with no gene match: 6. There are 15 residues in the CDR3. The CDR3: CASSAGLAGVGEQFF. As DNA, the CDR3 is TGTGCCAGCAGCGCGGGACTAGCGGGAGTCGGTGAGCAGTTCTTC.

This clonotype has just a few counts. The genes are TRBV6-4 and TRBJ1-1, with no clear D. The germline V gene encodes CDR1 MRHNA and CDR2 SNTAGT. The CDR3 totals 13 residues. V was shortened by 5 bases and J by 2 bases, with 9 bases between the two germline ends. Here the CDR3 reads CASSLHSNTEAFF. The DNA of the CDR3 is TGTGCCAGCAGTCTACACAGCAACACTGAAGCTTTCTTT.

This clonotype appeared many times. This chain connects TRBV7-9 to TRBJ2-5, with D perhaps TRBD2 (6 bases). Trimming pared 4 bases from V and 3 bases from J, leaving 15 bases between. Per germline, CDR1 SEHNR and CDR2 FQNEAQ (reference sequence). This CDR3 contains 15 residues. CDR3 protein: CASSSEGRTKETQYF. The CDR3 region has the DNA TGTGCCAGCAGCTCAGAGGGACGGACTAAAGAGACCCAGTACTTC.

This clonotype was found a few times. V gene TRBV23-1 combines with J gene TRBJ2-2; D may be TRBD1 or TRBD2 (6 bases each). TRBV23-1 is an ORF, and what it does is uncertain. The germline V and J ends were trimmed by 3 bases and 4 bases, with 21 bases remaining between them. This CDR3 is 18 amino acids long. CDR3 bases: TGCGCCAGCAGTCATGGTGGGGCGGGACATCACTCCACCGGGGAGCTGTTTTTT. Protein product: CASSHGGAGHHSTGELFF.

The sample holds a few counts of this clonotype. The chain couples TRBV7-9 to TRBJ2-7; D not certain. The V gene's germline CDR1 is SEHNR and CDR2 FQNEAQ (reference sequence). This CDR3 is 14 amino acids long. The germline V and J ends were trimmed by 5 bases and 5 bases, with 16 bases remaining between them. The CDR3 reads CASSLYPPGDEQYF. The CDR3 DNA follows: TGTGCCAGCAGCCTCTACCCACCAGGAGACGAGCAGTACTTC.

The chain employs TRBV29-1 and TRBJ2-3, with TRBD1 matching 7 bases. Losses at the gene ends were 4 bases for V and 0 bases for J; bases not matched to a gene: 10. This CDR3 has 16 amino acids. Germline-derived CDR1 and CDR2 are SQVTM and ANQGSEA. The CDR3 DNA follows: TGCAGCGTTGTTGACGAGGGGGCAGTTAGCACAGATACGCAGTATTTT. Translated, it gives CSVVDEGAVSTDTQYF.

This clonotype has only a few counts. The V call is TRBV7-3, the J call TRBJ2-3; 10 bases line up with TRBD2. Unmatched junction bases numbered 0, after V lost 2 bases and J lost 1 base. The CDR3 is 15 residues long. Per germline, CDR1 SGHTA and CDR2 FQGTGA. The CDR3 region is CASSLGTSGTDTQYF. CDR3 DNA: TGTGCCAGCAGCTTAGGGACTAGCGGCACAGATACGCAGTATTTT. Drawing the rest from reference TRBV7-3 and TRBJ2-3, the complete variable domain is GAGVSQTPSNKVTEKGKYVELRCDPISGHTALYWYRQSLGQGPEFLIYFQGTGAADDSGLPNDRFFAVRPEGSVSTLKIQRTERGDSAVYLCASSLGTSGTDTQYFGPGTRLTVL.

The rearrangement uses TRBV5-1 and TRBJ2-2; tentatively, D is TRBD1 (6 bases). Trimming cost V 2 bases and J 4 bases, with 12 bases left between them. Germline lookup yields CDR1 SGHRS and CDR2 YFSETQ. There are 15 residues in the CDR3. The CDR3 loop reads CASSLTQGITGELFF. CDR3 DNA sequence: TGCGCCAGCAGCTTAACTCAGGGGATCACCGGGGAGCTGTTTTTT.

This clonotype was observed at least ten times. The rearrangement uses TRBV29-1 and TRBJ1-1; D call uncertain. V shed 7 bases and J shed 5 bases, with 11 bases lying between them. Germline lookup yields CDR1 SQVTM and CDR2 ANQGSEA. The CDR3 runs 11 residues. CDR3 coding DNA: TGCAGCGGCGCCGCGGGAACTGAAGCTTTCTTT. Translation gives CSGAAGTEAFF.

The sample holds a few counts of this clonotype. CDR3 in amino acids: CATGQAYEQYF. The CDR3 coding sequence is TGTGCCACTGGACAGGCCTACGAGCAGTACTTC. This chain uses TRBV10-3 with TRBJ2-7, with TRBD1 matching 7 bases. Trimming cost V 10 bases and J 2 bases; bases outside gene matches: 2. The CDR3 has 11 residues. CDR1 ENHRY and CDR2 SYGVKD come from the germline V gene.

This clonotype was counted a few times. The chain couples TRBV30 to TRBJ1-2; the D gene is possibly TRBD1 (6 bases). Deletions cut 0 bases from V and 4 bases from J, with 9 bases between. The length of the CDR3 is 13 residues. CDR1 and CDR2 (germline): GTSNPN, SVGIG (reference sequence). The CDR3 is CAWSVDRLYGYTF. CDR3 in DNA: TGTGCCTGGAGTGTAGACAGGCTCTATGGCTACACCTTC. The full variable domain, completed using reference TRBV30 and TRBJ1-2, is SQTIHQWPATLVQPVGSPLSLECTVEGTSNPNLYWYRQAAGRGLQLLFYSVGIGQISSEVPQNLSASRPQDRQFILSSKKLLLSDSGFYLCAWSVDRLYGYTFGSGTRLTVV.

The chain employs TRBV30 and TRBJ1-3; D is unresolved. Germline values: CDR1 GTSNPN, CDR2 SVGIG (reference sequence). The CDR3 consists of 17 residues. Deletions cut 2 bases from V and 3 bases from J, with 20 bases between. The DNA for the CDR3 is TGTGCCTGGAGTTCCCCGGATGGTCGGGGAATTGGAAACACCATATATTTT. It is translated as CAWSSPDGRGIGNTIYF.

This clonotype showed up just a few times. Mismatch with germline at one junction end may stem from a read error. The chain links TRBV12-3 or TRBV12-4 to TRBJ2-7; 7 nucleotides align to TRBD2. The CDR3 loop spans 11 amino acids. CDR3 region: CASRLAGEQYF. The CDR3 nucleotides read TGTGCCAGCAGATTAGCGGGCGAGCAGTACTTC.

This clonotype was seen a handful of times. The chain recombines TRBV11-2 with TRBJ2-3, with 7 nucleotides matching TRBD2. The trim removed 3 bases at V and 2 bases at J, leaving 8 bases unmatched. The CDR3 has 16 residues. CDR1 and CDR2 from the germline V gene are SGHAT and FQNNGV. As DNA, the CDR3 is TGTGCCAGCAGCTTTAGAGGGAGGGCCGTCACAGATACGCAGTATTTT. Amino acid sequence: CASSFRGRAVTDTQYF.

This clonotype occurred a few times. The chain employs TRBV5-1 and TRBJ2-1; D is perhaps TRBD1 (5 bases). With 0 bases removed from V and 9 bases from J, the gap between germline ends came to 7 bases. This CDR3 region has 12 residues. Germline V gene data show CDR1 as SGHRS and CDR2 as YFSETQ. The CDR3 DNA sequence: TGCGCCAGCAGCTTGGTGGGGCCTGAGCAGTTCTTC. It is translated as CASSLVGPEQFF.

The V and J genes are TRBV25-1 and TRBJ1-3; D not certain. V gave up 7 bases and J gave up 0 bases, with 16 bases separating them. Germline V gene lookup returns CDR1 MGHDK and CDR2 SYGVNS. This CDR3 is 16 amino acids long. CDR3 coding DNA: TGTGCCAGCATCGAGCGCCAGATCGTCTCTGGAAACACCATATATTTT. Translating gives CASIERQIVSGNTIYF.

The chain uses TRBV7-6 and TRBJ2-7; perhaps TRBD2 as D (6 bases). V was clipped by 0 bases and J by 5 bases, with 14 bases between them. Germline lookup yields CDR1 SGHVS and CDR2 FNYEAQ. The CDR3 is 15 residues long. CDR3 region: CASSLAEGEVNEQYF. Written as DNA, the CDR3 is TGTGCCAGCAGCTTAGCTGAAGGGGAGGTCAACGAGCAGTACTTC.

This clonotype was observed many times. The CDR3 protein is CASSYSVSGGAGNEQFF. In DNA, the CDR3 is TGTGCCAGCAGTTACTCCGTCAGCGGGGGGGCCGGTAATGAGCAGTTCTTC. The chain is built from TRBV6-5 and TRBJ2-1; 10 bases agree with TRBD2. CDR3 length equals 17 residues. Germline V gives CDR1 MNHEY, CDR2 SVGAGI. Trimming at V came to 0 bases and at J to 7 bases, leaving 9 bases not matched to a gene.

This clonotype has only a few counts. V and J are TRBV7-9 and TRBJ1-1; no reliable D call. V lost 1 base to trimming and J lost 3 bases, with 18 bases between them. The CDR3 is made up of 17 amino acids. Germline V gene data show CDR1 as SEHNR and CDR2 as FQNEAQ (reference sequence). The CDR3 bases are TGTGCCAGCAGCTTAGTAGGTAGGGAGGCTGGGGACACTGAAGCTTTCTTT. Encoded protein: CASSLVGREAGDTEAFF.

This chain's CDR3 is CASSQDPGVDEQYF. Here the CDR3 DNA reads TGCGCCAGCAGCCAGGACCCAGGGGTCGACGAGCAGTACTTC. This chain joins TRBV4-1 and TRBJ2-7, with D possibly being TRBD1 (6 bases). The CDR3 contains 14 residues. Looked up from germline, CDR1 is MGHRA and CDR2 is YSYEKL. The V and J ends lost 3 bases and 5 bases respectively, with 14 bases between them.

This chain connects TRBV20-1 to TRBJ1-1; D is unresolved. Germline CDR1 reads DFQATT; CDR2 reads SNEGSKA (reference sequence). This CDR3 comprises 12 residues. Deletions cut 6 bases from V and 4 bases from J, with 12 bases between. The DNA for the CDR3 is TGCAGTGCCAATTTGGGCGGCACTGAAGCTTTCTTT. As protein: CSANLGGTEAFF.